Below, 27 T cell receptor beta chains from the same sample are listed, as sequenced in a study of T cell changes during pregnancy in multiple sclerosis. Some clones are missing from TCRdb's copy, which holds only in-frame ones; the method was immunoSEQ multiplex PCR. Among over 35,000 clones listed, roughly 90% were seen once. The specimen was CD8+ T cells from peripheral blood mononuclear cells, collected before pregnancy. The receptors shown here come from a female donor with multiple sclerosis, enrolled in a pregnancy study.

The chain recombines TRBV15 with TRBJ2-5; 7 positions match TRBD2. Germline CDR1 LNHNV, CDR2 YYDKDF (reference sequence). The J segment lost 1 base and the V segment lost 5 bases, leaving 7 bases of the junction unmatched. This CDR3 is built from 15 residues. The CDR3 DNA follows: TGTGCCACCAGCCTTGATGGGGGGGGCCAAGAGACCCAGTACTTC. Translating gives CATSLDGGGQETQYF.

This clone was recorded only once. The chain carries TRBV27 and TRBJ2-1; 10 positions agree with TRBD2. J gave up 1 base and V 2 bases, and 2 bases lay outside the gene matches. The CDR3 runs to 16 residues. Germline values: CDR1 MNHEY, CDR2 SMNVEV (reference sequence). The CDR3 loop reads CASSLNSGRSYNEQFF. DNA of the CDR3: TGTGCCAGCAGTTTAAATAGCGGGAGGTCCTACAATGAGCAGTTCTTC.

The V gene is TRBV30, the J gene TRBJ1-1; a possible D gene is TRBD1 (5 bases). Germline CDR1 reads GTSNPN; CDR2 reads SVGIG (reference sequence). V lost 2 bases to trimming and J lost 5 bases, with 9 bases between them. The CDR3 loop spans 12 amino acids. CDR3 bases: TGTGCCTGGAGTTCAGACAGTACTGAAGCTTTCTTT. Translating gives CAWSSDSTEAFF.

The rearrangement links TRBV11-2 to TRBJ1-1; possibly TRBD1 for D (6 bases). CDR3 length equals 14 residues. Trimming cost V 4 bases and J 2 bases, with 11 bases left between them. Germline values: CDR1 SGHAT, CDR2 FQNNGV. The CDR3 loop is CASSYGQINTEAFF. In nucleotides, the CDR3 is TGTGCCAGCAGCTATGGACAGATAAACACTGAAGCTTTCTTT.

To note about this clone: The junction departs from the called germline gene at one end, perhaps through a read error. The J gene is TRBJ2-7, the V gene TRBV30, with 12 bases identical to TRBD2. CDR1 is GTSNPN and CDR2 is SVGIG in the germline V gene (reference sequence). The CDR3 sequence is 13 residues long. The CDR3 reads CAWSPRGLAGAFF. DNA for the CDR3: TGTGCCTGGAGCCCCCGGGGACTAGCGGGTGCATTCTTC.

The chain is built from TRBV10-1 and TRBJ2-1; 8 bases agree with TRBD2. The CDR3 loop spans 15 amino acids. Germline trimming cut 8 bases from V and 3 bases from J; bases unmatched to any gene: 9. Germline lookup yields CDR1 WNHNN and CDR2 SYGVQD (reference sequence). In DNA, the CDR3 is TGCGCCAGCCCGGGGGGGCAGACTAACTACAATGAGCAGTTCTTC. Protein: CASPGGQTNYNEQFF.

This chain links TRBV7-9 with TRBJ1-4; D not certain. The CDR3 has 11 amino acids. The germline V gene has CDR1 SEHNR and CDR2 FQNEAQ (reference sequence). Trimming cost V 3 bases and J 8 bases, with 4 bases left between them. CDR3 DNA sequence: TGTGCCAGCAGCTTTGGCGAAAAACTGTTTTTT. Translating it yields CASSFGEKLFF.

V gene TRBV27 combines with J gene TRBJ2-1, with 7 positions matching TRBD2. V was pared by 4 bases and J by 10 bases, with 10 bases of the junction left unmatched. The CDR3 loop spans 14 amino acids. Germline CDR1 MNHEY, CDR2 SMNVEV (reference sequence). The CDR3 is CASSSLLAFPEQFF. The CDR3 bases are TGTGCCAGCAGTTCACTACTAGCGTTTCCAGAGCAGTTCTTC.

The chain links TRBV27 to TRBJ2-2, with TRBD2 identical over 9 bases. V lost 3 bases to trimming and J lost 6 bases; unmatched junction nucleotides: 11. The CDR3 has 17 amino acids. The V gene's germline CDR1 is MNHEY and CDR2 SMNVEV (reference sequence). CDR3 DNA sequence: TGTGCCAGCAGTTTTTCCCGTAGCGGGAGTATATCCGGGGAGCTGTTTTTT. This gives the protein CASSFSRSGSISGELFF.

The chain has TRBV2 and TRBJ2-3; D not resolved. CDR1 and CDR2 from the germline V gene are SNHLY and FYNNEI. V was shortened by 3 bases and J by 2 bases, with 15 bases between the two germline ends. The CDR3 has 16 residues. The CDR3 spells CASSDWLEGSTDTQYF. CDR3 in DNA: TGTGCCAGCAGTGACTGGCTAGAAGGATCCACAGATACGCAGTATTTT.

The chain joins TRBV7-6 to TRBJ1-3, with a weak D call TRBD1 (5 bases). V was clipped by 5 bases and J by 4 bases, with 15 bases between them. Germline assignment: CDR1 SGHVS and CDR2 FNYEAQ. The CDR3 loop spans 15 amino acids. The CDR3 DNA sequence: TGTGCCAGCAGCGGAGGGGTGGGATCCGGAAACACCATATATTTT. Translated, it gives CASSGGVGSGNTIYF. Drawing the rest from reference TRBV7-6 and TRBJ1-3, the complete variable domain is GAGVSQSPRYKVTKRGQDVALRCDPISGHVSLYWYRQALGQGPEFLTYFNYEAQQDKSGLPNDRFSAERPEGSISTLTIQRTEQRDSAMYRCASSGGVGSGNTIYFGEGSWLTVV.

The CDR3 DNA is TGTGCCAGCAGCGGTTGGGGGGTACACTATGGCTACACCTTC. Amino acid sequence: CASSGWGVHYGYTF. The J gene is TRBJ1-2, the V gene TRBV11-2, with D possibly being TRBD1 (5 bases). The CDR3 extends over 14 amino acids. Germline CDR1 reads SGHAT; CDR2 reads FQNNGV. Trimming removed 5 bases from V and 3 bases from J, with 13 bases in between.

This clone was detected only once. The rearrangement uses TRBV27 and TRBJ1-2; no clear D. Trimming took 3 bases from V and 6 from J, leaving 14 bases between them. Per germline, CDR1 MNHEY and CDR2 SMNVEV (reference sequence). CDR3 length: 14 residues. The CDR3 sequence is CASSFVGGSNGYTF. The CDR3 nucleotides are TGTGCCAGCAGTTTCGTAGGAGGGTCAAATGGCTACACCTTC.

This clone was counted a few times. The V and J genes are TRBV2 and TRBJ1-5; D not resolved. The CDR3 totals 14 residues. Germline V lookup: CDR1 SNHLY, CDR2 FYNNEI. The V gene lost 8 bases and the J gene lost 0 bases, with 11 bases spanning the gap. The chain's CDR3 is CASGAGSSNQPQHF. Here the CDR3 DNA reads TGTGCCAGCGGAGCGGGGAGTAGCAATCAGCCCCAGCATTTT. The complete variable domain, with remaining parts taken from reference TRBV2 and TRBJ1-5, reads EPEVTQTPSHQVTQMGQEVILRCVPISNHLYFYWYRQILGQKVEFLVSFYNNEISEKSEIFDDQFSVERPDGSNFTLKIRSTKLEDSAMYFCASGAGSSNQPQHFGDGTRLSIL.

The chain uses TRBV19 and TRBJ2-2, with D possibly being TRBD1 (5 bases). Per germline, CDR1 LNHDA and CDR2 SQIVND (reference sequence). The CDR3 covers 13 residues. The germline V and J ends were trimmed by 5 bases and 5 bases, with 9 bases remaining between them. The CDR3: CASSPGSTGELFF. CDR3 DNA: TGTGCCAGTAGTCCAGGGTCTACCGGGGAGCTGTTTTTT.

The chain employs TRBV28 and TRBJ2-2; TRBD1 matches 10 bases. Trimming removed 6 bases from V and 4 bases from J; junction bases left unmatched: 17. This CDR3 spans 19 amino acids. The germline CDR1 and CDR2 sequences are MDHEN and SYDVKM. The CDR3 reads CASRTLFYGTGVLTGELFF. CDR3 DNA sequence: TGTGCCAGCAGAACGCTTTTTTATGGGACAGGGGTTCTCACCGGGGAGCTGTTTTTT.

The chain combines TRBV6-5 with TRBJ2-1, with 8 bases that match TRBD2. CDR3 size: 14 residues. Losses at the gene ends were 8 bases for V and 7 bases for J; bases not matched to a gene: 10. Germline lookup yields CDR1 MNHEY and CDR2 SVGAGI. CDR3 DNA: TGTGCCAGCCAACGGGAGGGCTTAGGTAATGAGCAGTTCTTC. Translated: CASQREGLGNEQFF.

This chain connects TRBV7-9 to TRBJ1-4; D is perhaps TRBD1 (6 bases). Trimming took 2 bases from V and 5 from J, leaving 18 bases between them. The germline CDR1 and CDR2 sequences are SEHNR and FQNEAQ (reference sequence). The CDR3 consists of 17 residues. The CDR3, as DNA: TGTGCCAGCAGCTTAAAGGAACAGGGAGGGAGGAATGAAAAACTGTTTTTT. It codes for CASSLKEQGGRNEKLFF. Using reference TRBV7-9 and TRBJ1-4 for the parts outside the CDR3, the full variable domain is DTGVSQNPRHKITKRGQNVTFRCDPISEHNRLYWYRQTLGQGPEFLTYFQNEAQLEKSRLLSDRFSAERPKGSFSTLEIQRTEQGDSAMYLCASSLKEQGGRNEKLFFGSGTQLSVL.

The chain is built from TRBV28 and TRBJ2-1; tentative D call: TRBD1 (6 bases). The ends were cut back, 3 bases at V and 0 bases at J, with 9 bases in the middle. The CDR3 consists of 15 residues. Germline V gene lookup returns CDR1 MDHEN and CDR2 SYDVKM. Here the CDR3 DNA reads TGTGCCAGCAGTTTTAGGGGGAGCTCCTACAATGAGCAGTTCTTC. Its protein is CASSFRGSSYNEQFF.

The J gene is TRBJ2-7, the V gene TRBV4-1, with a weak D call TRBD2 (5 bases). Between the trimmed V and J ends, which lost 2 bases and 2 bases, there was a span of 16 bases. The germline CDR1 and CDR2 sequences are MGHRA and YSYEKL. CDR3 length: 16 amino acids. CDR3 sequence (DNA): TGCGCCAGCAGCCAATTTAGCGAGCAGCCACCCTACGAGCAGTACTTC. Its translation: CASSQFSEQPPYEQYF.

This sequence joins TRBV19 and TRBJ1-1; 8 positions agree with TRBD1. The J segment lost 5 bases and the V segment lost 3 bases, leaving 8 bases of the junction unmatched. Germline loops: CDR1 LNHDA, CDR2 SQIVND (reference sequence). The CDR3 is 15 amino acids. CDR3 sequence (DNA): TGTGCCAGTAGTATCCCGACAGGGGTAAAGACTGAAGCTTTCTTT. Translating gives CASSIPTGVKTEAFF.

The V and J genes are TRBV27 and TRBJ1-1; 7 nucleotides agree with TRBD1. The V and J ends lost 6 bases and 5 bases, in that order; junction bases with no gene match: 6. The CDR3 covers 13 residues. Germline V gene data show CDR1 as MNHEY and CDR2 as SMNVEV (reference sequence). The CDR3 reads CASRLIRGTEAFF. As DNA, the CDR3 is TGTGCCAGCAGACTTATCAGGGGGACTGAAGCTTTCTTT.

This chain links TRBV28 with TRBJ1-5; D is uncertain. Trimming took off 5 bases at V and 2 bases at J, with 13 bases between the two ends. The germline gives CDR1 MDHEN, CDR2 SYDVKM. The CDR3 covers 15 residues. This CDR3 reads CASSPPGDGNQPQHF. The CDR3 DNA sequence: TGTGCCAGCAGTCCACCGGGAGATGGCAATCAGCCCCAGCATTTT. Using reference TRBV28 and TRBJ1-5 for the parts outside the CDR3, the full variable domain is DVKVTQSSRYLVKRTGEKVFLECVQDMDHENMFWYRQDPGLGLRLIYFSYDVKMKEKGDIPEGYSVSREKKERFSLILESASTNQTSMYLCASSPPGDGNQPQHFGDGTRLSIL.

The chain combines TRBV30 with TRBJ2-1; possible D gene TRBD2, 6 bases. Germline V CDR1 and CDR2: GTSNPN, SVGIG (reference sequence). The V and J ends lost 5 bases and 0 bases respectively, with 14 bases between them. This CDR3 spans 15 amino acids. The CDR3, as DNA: TGTGCCTGGGGCATAGCGGAGAGCTCCTACAATGAGCAGTTCTTC. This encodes CAWGIAESSYNEQFF.

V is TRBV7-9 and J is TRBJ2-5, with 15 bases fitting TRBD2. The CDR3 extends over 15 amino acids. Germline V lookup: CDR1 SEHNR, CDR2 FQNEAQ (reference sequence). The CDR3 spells CAEGLAGGGQETQYF. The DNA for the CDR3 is TGTGCGGAGGGACTAGCGGGAGGAGGCCAAGAGACCCAGTACTTC.

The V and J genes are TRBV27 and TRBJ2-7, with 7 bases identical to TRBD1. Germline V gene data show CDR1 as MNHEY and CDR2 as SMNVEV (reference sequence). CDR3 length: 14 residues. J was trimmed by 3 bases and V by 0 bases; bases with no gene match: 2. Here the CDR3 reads CASSLSGTDYEQYF. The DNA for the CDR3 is TGTGCCAGCAGTTTATCTGGGACAGACTACGAGCAGTACTTC.

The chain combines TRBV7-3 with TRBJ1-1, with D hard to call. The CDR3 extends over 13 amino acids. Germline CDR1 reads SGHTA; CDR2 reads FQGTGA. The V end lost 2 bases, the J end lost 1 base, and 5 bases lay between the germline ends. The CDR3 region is CASSLSSNTEAFF. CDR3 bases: TGTGCCAGCAGCTTATCCTCGAACACTGAAGCTTTCTTT.